This entry describes one T cell receptor beta chain. Its specificity is unknown. This entry comes from a study of PD-1 blockade in classical Hodgkin lymphoma. At the level of the study: Every 2 weeks, patients had 3 mg/kg nivolumab intravenously.

Study-level points and caveats: Baseline diversity resembling that of newly diagnosed patients was seen in complete responders. Those patients who began receiving nivolumab less than 1 year after ASCT had lower diversity, and they were excluded. Newly diagnosed patients reportedly trailed healthy donors in baseline TCR diversity.

Trimming took 8 bases from V and 8 from J; bases not matched to a gene: 0. The CDR3 runs to 10 residues. Germline V gene sequence: CDR1 SNHLY, CDR2 FYNNEI. All the patients suffered relapse after autologous stem cell transplantation, and brentuximab vedotin exposure differed. Assay used: immunoSEQ multiplex PCR; TCRdb lists only in-frame clones, some missing. The sample has fewer than 65,000 clones; around 90% are singletons. The chain combines TRBV2 with TRBJ2-1, with 7 bases matching TRBD2. The sequencing used peripheral blood mononuclear cells (PBMCs), collected at baseline. This TCR was sampled from a human donor with classical Hodgkin lymphoma. CDR3 region: CASGGDEQFF. In DNA, the CDR3 is TGTGCCAGCGGGGGGGATGAGCAGTTCTTC.